What follows describes a single T cell receptor beta chain. Per germline, CDR1 GTSNPN and CDR2 SVGIG (reference sequence). There are 13 residues in the CDR3. This record belongs to a study of cytomegalovirus exposure and HLA in healthy donors. Vbeta (60) and Jbeta (13) primers were used in the PCR. Some clones are missing from TCRdb's copy, which holds only in-frame ones; the method was immunoSEQ multiplex PCR. The sample carries roughly 240,000 clones, about 80% recorded once. The sequencing sample was made of PBMCs. The gene calls are TRBV30 and TRBJ2-5, with 10 positions matching TRBD1. The last part of the DNA fits TRBJ2-7 better; the J call may be wrong. The origin of this receptor is a woman in her thirties or forties in good health and CMV-seropositive. CDR3 nucleotides: TGTGCCTGGACCGCGACAGGGGGCCACGAGCAGTACTTC. The encoded protein is CAWTATGGHEQYF.